This T cell receptor (beta chain) was profiled in a study of cytotoxic CD8 clonotypes in ibrutinib-treated CLL. Turning to the study itself: Among the patients, around ten presented as relapsed/refractory and around 15 as treatment-naive; 17 showed unmutated IGHV.

TCRdb keeps only in-frame clones here, not all; method: immunoSEQ multiplex PCR. The sample consists of 150,000 to 200,000 clones, 72% of them appearing once. Turning to this clone: Its antigen remains unidentified.

The CDR3 spans 12 residues. After removal of 2 bases from V and 11 bases from J, the junction contained 6 bases not matched to a gene. Germline CDR1 is GTSNPN and CDR2 is SVGIG (reference sequence). Overall study results and limits: Public clonotypes proved infrequent, and on treatment they shrank or remained steady.

The clonotype originates from a human donor with chronic lymphocytic leukemia. The rearrangement links TRBV30 to TRBJ2-1; 7 positions match TRBD2. The sequencing used PBMCs, collected after 24 months of ibrutinib treatment. Here the CDR3 reads CAWSNLAAKQFF. CDR3 bases: TGTGCCTGGAGTAACCTAGCGGCGAAGCAGTTCTTC.